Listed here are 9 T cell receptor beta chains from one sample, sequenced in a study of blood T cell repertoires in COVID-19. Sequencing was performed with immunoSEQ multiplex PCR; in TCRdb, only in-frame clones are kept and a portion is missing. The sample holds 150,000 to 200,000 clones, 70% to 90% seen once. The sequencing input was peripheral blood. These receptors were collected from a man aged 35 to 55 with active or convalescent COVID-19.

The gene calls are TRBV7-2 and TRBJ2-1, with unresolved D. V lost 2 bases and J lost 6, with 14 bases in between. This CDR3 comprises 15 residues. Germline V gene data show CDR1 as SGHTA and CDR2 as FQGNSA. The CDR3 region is CASSLRGRVSNEQFF. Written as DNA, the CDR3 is TGTGCCAGCAGCTTAAGAGGCCGGGTGTCCAATGAGCAGTTCTTC.

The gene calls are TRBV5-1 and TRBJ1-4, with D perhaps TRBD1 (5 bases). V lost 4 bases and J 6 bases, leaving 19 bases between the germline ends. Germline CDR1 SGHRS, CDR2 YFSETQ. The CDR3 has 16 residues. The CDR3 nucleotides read TGCGCCAGCAGCCCCCAACCTGGGACGGGGGATGAAAAACTGTTTTTT. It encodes CASSPQPGTGDEKLFF.

CDR3 amino acids: CASSSTTSGFADTQYF. The CDR3 DNA is TGTGCCAGCAGCTCTACGACTAGCGGGTTTGCAGATACGCAGTATTTT. The chain carries TRBV11-2 and TRBJ2-3; 10 nucleotides match TRBD2. CDR1 and CDR2 from the germline V gene are SGHAT and FQNNGV. This CDR3 has 16 residues. Trimming took 4 bases from V and 4 from J; bases not matched to a gene: 8.

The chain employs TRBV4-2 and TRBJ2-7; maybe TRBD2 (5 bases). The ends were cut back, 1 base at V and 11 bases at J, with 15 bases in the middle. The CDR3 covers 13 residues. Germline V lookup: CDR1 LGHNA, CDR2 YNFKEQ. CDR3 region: CASSQGKPAGKYF. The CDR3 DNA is TGTGCCAGCAGCCAAGGAAAACCCGCGGGCAAGTACTTC.

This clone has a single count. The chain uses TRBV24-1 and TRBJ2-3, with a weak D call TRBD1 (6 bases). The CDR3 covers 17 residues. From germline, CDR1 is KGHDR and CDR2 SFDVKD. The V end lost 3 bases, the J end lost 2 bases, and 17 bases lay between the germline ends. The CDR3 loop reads CATSDGKWGTFTDTQYF. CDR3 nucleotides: TGTGCCACCAGTGATGGGAAGTGGGGGACATTCACAGATACGCAGTATTTT.

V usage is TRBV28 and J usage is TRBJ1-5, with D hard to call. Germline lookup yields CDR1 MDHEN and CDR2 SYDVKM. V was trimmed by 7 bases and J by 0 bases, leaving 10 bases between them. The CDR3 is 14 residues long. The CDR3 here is CASTHGNSNQPQHF. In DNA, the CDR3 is TGTGCCAGCACGCACGGGAATAGCAATCAGCCCCAGCATTTT.

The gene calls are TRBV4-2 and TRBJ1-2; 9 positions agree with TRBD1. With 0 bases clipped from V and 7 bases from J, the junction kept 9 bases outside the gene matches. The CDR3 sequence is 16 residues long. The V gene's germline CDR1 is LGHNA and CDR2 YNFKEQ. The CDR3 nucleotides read TGTGCCAGCAGCCAAGAGCCCCCACAGGGGGCCTCTGGCTACACCTTC. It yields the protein CASSQEPPQGASGYTF.

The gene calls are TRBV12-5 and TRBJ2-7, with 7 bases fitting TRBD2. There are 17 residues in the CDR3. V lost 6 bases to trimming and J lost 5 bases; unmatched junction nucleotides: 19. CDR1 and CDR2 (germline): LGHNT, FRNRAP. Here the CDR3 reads CASGPHGRGLVGDEQYF. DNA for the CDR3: TGTGCTAGTGGCCCACATGGCCGCGGACTAGTTGGGGACGAGCAGTACTTC.

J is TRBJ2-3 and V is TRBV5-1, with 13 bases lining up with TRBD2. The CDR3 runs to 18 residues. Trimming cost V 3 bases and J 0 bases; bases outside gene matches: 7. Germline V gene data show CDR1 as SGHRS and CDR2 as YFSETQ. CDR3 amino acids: CASSWGTSGAHSTDTQYF. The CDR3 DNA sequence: TGCGCCAGCAGCTGGGGGACTAGCGGGGCGCATAGCACAGATACGCAGTATTTT.